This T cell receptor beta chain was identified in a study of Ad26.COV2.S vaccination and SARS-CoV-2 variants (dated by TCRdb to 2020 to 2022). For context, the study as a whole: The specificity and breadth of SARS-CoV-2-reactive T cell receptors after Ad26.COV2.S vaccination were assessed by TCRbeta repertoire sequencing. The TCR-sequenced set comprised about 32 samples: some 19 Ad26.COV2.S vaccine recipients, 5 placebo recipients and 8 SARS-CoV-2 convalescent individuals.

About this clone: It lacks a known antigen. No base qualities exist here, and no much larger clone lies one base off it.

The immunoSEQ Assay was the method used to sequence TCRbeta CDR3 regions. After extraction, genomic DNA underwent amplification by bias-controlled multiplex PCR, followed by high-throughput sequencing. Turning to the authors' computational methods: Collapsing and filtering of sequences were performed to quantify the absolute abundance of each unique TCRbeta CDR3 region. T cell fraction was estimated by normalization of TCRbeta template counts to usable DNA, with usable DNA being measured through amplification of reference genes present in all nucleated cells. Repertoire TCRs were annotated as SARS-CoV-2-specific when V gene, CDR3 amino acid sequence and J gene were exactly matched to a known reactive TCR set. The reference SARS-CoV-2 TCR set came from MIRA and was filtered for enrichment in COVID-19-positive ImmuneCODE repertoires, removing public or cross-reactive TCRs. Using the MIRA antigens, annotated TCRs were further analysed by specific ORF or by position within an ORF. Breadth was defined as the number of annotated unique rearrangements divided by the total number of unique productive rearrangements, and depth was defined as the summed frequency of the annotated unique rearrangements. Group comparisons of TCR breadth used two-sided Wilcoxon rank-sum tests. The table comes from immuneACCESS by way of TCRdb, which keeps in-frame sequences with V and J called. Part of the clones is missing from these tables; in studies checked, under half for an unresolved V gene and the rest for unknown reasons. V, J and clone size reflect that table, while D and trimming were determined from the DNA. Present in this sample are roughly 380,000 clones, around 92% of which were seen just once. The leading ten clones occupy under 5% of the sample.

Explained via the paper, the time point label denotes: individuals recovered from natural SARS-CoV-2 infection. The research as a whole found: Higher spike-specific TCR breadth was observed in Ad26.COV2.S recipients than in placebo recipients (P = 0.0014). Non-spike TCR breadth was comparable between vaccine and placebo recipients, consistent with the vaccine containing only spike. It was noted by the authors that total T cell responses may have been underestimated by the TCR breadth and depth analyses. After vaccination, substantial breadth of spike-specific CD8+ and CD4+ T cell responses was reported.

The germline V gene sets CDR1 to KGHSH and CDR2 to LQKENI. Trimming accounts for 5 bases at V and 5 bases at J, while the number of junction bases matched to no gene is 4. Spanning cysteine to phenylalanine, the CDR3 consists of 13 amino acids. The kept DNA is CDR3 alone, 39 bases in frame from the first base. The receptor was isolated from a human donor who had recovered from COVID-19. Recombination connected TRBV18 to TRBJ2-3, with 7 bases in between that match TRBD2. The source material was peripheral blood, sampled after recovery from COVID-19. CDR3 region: CASSTGGGDTQYF. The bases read TGTGCCAGCTCAACGGGGGGAGGAGATACGCAGTATTTT.